The next 13 T cell receptor beta chains were all read from a single sample in a study of a mutant IDH1 vaccine in newly diagnosed glioma. Time point meaning: week 47, end of study. Topical imiquimod was applied with each vaccine dose, which held 300 ug of mutant IDH1 20-mer peptide. Their recognized antigens are unknown. The protocol was immunoSEQ multiplex PCR, while the TCRdb copy is restricted to in-frame clones and leaves out a portion. This table has some 32,000 clones, about nine tenths appearing once. The material was PBMCs, obtained from a glioma patient whose treatment included an IDH1 peptide vaccine. Source of these receptors: a man between 40 and 49 years old with glioma.

The chain uses TRBV4-3 and TRBJ1-4; unclear D gene. The V gene lost 1 base and the J gene lost 0 bases, with 9 bases spanning the gap. Germline CDR1 and CDR2: LGHNA and YSLEER. The CDR3 extends over 16 amino acids. The CDR3 region is CASSQVRSATNEKLFF. As DNA, the CDR3 is TGCGCCAGCAGCCAAGTTAGGTCTGCAACTAATGAAAAACTGTTTTTT.

The V gene is TRBV10-1, the J gene TRBJ1-6, with D perhaps TRBD1 (5 bases). Trimming removed 6 bases at V and 7 bases at J, with 13 bases between. Germline assignment: CDR1 WNHNN and CDR2 SYGVQD (reference sequence). The CDR3 is 14 amino acids. CDR3 region: CASRRGDGNSPLHF. The CDR3 nucleotides are TGCGCCAGCAGGAGGGGAGATGGGAATTCACCCCTCCACTTT.

V and J are TRBV4-3 and TRBJ2-1, with TRBD1 matching over 8 bases. There are 16 residues in the CDR3. The V gene end was trimmed by 1 base and the J gene end by 7 bases; junction bases not matched to a gene: 9. The germline gives CDR1 LGHNA, CDR2 YSLEER. CDR3 DNA sequence: TGCGCCAGCAGCCAAGGTCGGACAGGGTTGAAGAATGAGCAGTTCTTC. This sequence encodes CASSQGRTGLKNEQFF.

V and J are TRBV5-4 and TRBJ2-6; possibly TRBD1 for D (6 bases). V was clipped by 4 bases and J by 0 bases, with 14 bases between them. The CDR3 covers 17 residues. Germline lookup yields CDR1 SGHNT and CDR2 YYREEE (reference sequence). CDR3 region: CASSDVDSNSGANVLTF. CDR3 DNA: TGTGCCAGCAGCGATGTGGACAGTAACTCTGGGGCCAACGTCCTGACTTTC.

CDR3 sequence: CASSHEGKDGYTF. In DNA, the CDR3 is TGTGCCAGCTCACATGAGGGGAAGGATGGCTACACCTTC. V gene TRBV18 combines with J gene TRBJ1-2, with D perhaps matching TRBD1 (5 bases). This CDR3 is 13 amino acids long. From germline, CDR1 is KGHSH and CDR2 LQKENI. Trimming took off 4 bases at V and 6 bases at J, with 12 bases between the two ends.

This chain joins TRBV10-3 and TRBJ2-5; D ambiguous. V was pared by 2 bases and J by 2 bases, with 6 bases between. Germline V gene sequence: CDR1 ENHRY, CDR2 SYGVKD. This CDR3 region has 13 residues. CDR3 in amino acids: CAISEVGQETQYF. For the CDR3, the DNA is TGTGCCATCAGTGAGGTCGGGCAAGAGACCCAGTACTTC.

The CDR3 is CASSLGQSNQPQHF. The CDR3 DNA is TGCGCCAGCAGCTTAGGACAGTCCAATCAGCCCCAGCATTTT. V gene TRBV5-1 combines with J gene TRBJ1-5; perhaps TRBD1 as D (6 bases). V lost 2 bases and J 3 bases, leaving 9 bases between the germline ends. The CDR3 runs 14 residues. The germline gives CDR1 SGHRS, CDR2 YFSETQ.

The chain uses TRBV28 and TRBJ2-7; D gene ambiguous. Trimming removed 1 base from V and 6 bases from J, with 7 bases in between. CDR1 and CDR2 from the germline V gene are MDHEN and SYDVKM. The CDR3 runs 12 residues. The CDR3 DNA sequence: TGTGCCAGCAGTTTATCCAGGCTCGAGCAGTACTTC. Its translation: CASSLSRLEQYF.

This chain joins TRBV4-1 and TRBJ2-7; D is possibly TRBD1 or TRBD2 (7 bases each). Germline V gene lookup returns CDR1 MGHRA and CDR2 YSYEKL. Deletions cut 4 bases from V and 2 bases from J, with 18 bases between. CDR3 length equals 16 residues. CDR3: CASSPQGEGAAYEQYF. CDR3 sequence (DNA): TGCGCCAGCAGCCCCCAGGGGGAGGGGGCAGCCTACGAGCAGTACTTC.

The V call is TRBV7-9, the J call TRBJ1-5, with D unclear. V dropped 1 base and J dropped 10 bases, with 26 bases sitting between them. The CDR3 has 18 amino acids. Germline V lookup: CDR1 SEHNR, CDR2 FQNEAQ (reference sequence). Here the CDR3 DNA reads TGTGCCAGCAGCTTAGTCGTGGGCACCTTGATGGGTCCCGTACCCCAGCATTTT. It codes for CASSLVVGTLMGPVPQHF.

The rearrangement uses TRBV5-5 and TRBJ2-5, with 8 bases lining up with TRBD2. Looked up from germline, CDR1 is SGHKS and CDR2 is YYEKEE (reference sequence). Trimming removed 5 bases from V and 5 bases from J; junction bases left unmatched: 8. The CDR3 covers 14 residues. The CDR3 reads CASSVAGLRETQYF. The CDR3 nucleotides are TGTGCCAGCAGTGTAGCGGGGCTCCGCGAGACCCAGTACTTC.

The genes are TRBV6-1 and TRBJ2-4; TRBD1 agrees at 8 bases. The germline V gene has CDR1 MNHNS and CDR2 SASEGT. CDR3 length: 15 amino acids. V was clipped by 6 bases and J by 0 bases; unmatched bases: 4. The CDR3 spells CASSETGAAKNIQYF. As DNA, the CDR3 is TGTGCCAGCAGCGAGACAGGGGCAGCCAAAAACATTCAGTACTTC.

This CDR3 reads CASSEGYWALAGNTIYF. In nucleotides, the CDR3 is TGTGCCAGCAGTGAAGGGTACTGGGCGCTTGCGGGAAACACCATATATTTT. The chain uses TRBV6-1 and TRBJ1-3; D is ambiguous. The CDR3 consists of 17 residues. Trimming stripped 1 base from V and 4 bases from J, with 17 bases between. Germline V lookup: CDR1 MNHNS, CDR2 SASEGT.